This TCR beta chain was sequenced in a study of technical replicates of blood from a few donors. Here immunoSEQ multiplex PCR was the method, and the copy in TCRdb shows in-frame clones only, minus some. The table shows about 54,000 clones, with 94% occurring only once. CDR3 length: 17 amino acids. The V end was cut by 0 bases, the J end by 0 bases, with 12 bases between. Germline V lookup: CDR1 SQVTM, CDR2 ANQGSEA. Only a few counts were recorded for this clone. The chain carries TRBV29-1 and TRBJ2-6, with D possibly being TRBD2 (5 bases). Sequencing was carried out using T cells isolated from PBMCs. The receptor's source is a human donor in good health. The DNA of the CDR3 is TGCAGCGTTGAAGACGGACTTGGAGTCTCTGGGGCCAACGTCCTGACTTTC. Its translation: CSVEDGLGVSGANVLTF.